Here is one T cell receptor (beta chain) with its context. This sample is drawn from a study of blood T cell repertoires in COVID-19. Across the whole study: Researchers got acute and convalescent COVID-19 samples from the United States, Italy and Spain.

There are 15 residues in the CDR3. The V gene lost 3 bases and the J gene lost 3 bases, with 14 bases spanning the gap. Germline V gene lookup returns CDR1 LNHDA and CDR2 SQIVND (reference sequence). TCRdb keeps only in-frame clones here, not all; method: immunoSEQ multiplex PCR. This sample has 140,000 to 150,000 clones, with around nine tenths found just once. The sequence derives from a woman aged 25-40 years with acute COVID-19. The J gene is TRBJ1-1, the V gene TRBV19; tentatively, D is TRBD1 (6 bases). The specimen was PBMCs or T cells enriched from blood (not recorded which). As DNA, the CDR3 is TGTGCCAGTAGTATTCAGGTACAGGGTTACACTGAAGCTTTCTTT. Amino acids: CASSIQVQGYTEAFF.